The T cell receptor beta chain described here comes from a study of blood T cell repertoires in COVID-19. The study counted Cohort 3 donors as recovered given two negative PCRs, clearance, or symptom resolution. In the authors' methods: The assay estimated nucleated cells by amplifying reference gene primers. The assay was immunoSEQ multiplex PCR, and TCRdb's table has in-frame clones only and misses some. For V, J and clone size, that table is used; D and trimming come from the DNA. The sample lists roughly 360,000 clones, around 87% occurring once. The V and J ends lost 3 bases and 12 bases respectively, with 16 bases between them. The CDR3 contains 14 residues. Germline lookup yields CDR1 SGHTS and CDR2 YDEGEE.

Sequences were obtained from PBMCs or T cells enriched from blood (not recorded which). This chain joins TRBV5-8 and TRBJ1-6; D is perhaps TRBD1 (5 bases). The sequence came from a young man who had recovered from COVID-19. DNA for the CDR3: TGTGCCAGCAGCTCAACCGGGACTAGTTTACCCCTCCACTTT. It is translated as CASSSTGTSLPLHF.